These 13 T cell receptor beta chains were all obtained from the same sample, sequenced in a study of blood T cell repertoires in COVID-19. Profiled with immunoSEQ multiplex PCR; TCRdb holds only in-frame clones, not every one. Of hundreds of thousands of clones in the sample, about 91% were seen once. Sequencing was done on a sample of peripheral blood. Source of these receptors: a man between 18 and 35 years old with COVID-19, enrolled during active disease.

The chain combines TRBV7-9 with TRBJ2-7; 10 bases map to TRBD2. The trim removed 5 bases at V and 1 base at J, leaving 11 bases unmatched. The CDR3 covers 17 residues. Germline V gene lookup returns CDR1 SEHNR and CDR2 FQNEAQ (reference sequence). The CDR3, as DNA: TGTGCCAGCAGCGCCCTAGCGGGAGAAGGGAAATCCTACGAGCAGTACTTC. Translated: CASSALAGEGKSYEQYF.

This clone occurred a few times. The J gene is TRBJ1-1, the V gene TRBV19; the D gene is possibly TRBD1 (5 bases). The V end was cut by 5 bases, the J end by 4 bases, with 14 bases between. The CDR3 is 14 residues long. Germline assignment: CDR1 LNHDA and CDR2 SQIVND (reference sequence). The CDR3 is CASSLGSGGTEAFF. CDR3 bases: TGTGCCAGTAGTCTAGGGTCGGGGGGCACTGAAGCTTTCTTT.

This clone came up once. This rearrangement joins TRBV6-5 to TRBJ1-1; D possibly corresponds to TRBD1 (6 bases). Trimming stripped 5 bases from V and 6 bases from J, with 16 bases between. Per the germline V gene, CDR1 is MNHEY and CDR2 is SVGAGI. This CDR3 contains 14 residues. In DNA form, the CDR3 reads TGTGCCAGCAGTATTCACAGGGAGGGATCTGAAGCTTTCTTT. Translating gives CASSIHREGSEAFF.

This sequence joins TRBV30 and TRBJ1-4; D possibly corresponds to TRBD1 (5 bases). CDR3 length: 13 amino acids. With 2 bases removed from V and 7 bases from J, the gap between germline ends came to 11 bases. In germline, CDR1 is GTSNPN, CDR2 SVGIG (reference sequence). The CDR3: CAWSPGLTEKLFF. As DNA, the CDR3 is TGTGCCTGGAGTCCAGGGTTGACTGAAAAACTGTTTTTT.

The chain uses TRBV6-5 and TRBJ1-1, with D perhaps matching TRBD1 (5 bases). V was shortened by 2 bases and J by 5 bases, with 9 bases between the two germline ends. Germline values: CDR1 MNHEY, CDR2 SVGAGI. The CDR3 is made up of 13 amino acids. For the CDR3, the DNA is TGTGCCAGCAGTTACCTAGGGGATACTGAAGCTTTCTTT. Translated, it gives CASSYLGDTEAFF.

This sequence joins TRBV9 and TRBJ2-7; possibly TRBD2 for D (5 bases). The ends were cut back, 0 bases at V and 6 bases at J, with 10 bases in the middle. Germline lookup yields CDR1 SGDLS and CDR2 YYNGEE. The CDR3 covers 13 residues. The CDR3 loop reads CASSVGGSGEQYF. The CDR3 bases are TGTGCCAGCAGCGTAGGTGGGAGTGGCGAGCAGTACTTC.

For this clone: One end of the junction varies from germline; a read error may be responsible. V gene TRBV18 combines with J gene TRBJ2-1, with D tentatively TRBD2 (5 bases). This CDR3 has 17 residues. The V gene's germline CDR1 is KGHSH and CDR2 LQKENI. The DNA for the CDR3 is TGTGCCAGCTCACCACCGCTGGTGGCTAGCTCCTCCAATGAGCAGTTCTTC. Translated: CASSPPLVASSSNEQFF.

V and J are TRBV9 and TRBJ2-1; TRBD2 matches at 8 bases. The CDR3 is 17 amino acids. V dropped 0 bases and J dropped 4; count of bases not matched to a gene: 9. The germline V gene encodes CDR1 SGDLS and CDR2 YYNGEE. CDR3 sequence: CASSVGVSSGAYNEQFF. The CDR3 nucleotides read TGTGCCAGCAGCGTAGGAGTCAGTAGCGGGGCATACAATGAGCAGTTCTTC.

The V gene is TRBV5-1, the J gene TRBJ2-1; D may be TRBD2 (6 bases). The V gene lost 4 bases and the J gene lost 4 bases, with 15 bases spanning the gap. Germline V gene lookup returns CDR1 SGHRS and CDR2 YFSETQ. CDR3 size: 15 residues. CDR3 sequence (DNA): TGCGCCAGCAGCGCCGGGTGGGGGGTATACAATGAGCAGTTCTTC. Amino acid sequence: CASSAGWGVYNEQFF. The entire variable domain, with the rest obtained from reference TRBV5-1 and TRBJ2-1, is as follows: KAGVTQTPRYLIKTRGQQVTLSCSPISGHRSVSWYQQTPGQGLQFLFEYFSETQRNKGNFPGRFSGRQFSNSRSEMNVSTLELGDSALYLCASSAGWGVYNEQFFGPGTRLTVL.

CDR3 region: CASLRGFANTGELFF. In DNA, the CDR3 is TGTGCCAGCTTAAGGGGCTTTGCGAACACCGGGGAGCTGTTTTTT. The chain employs TRBV7-9 and TRBJ2-2; D might be TRBD1 (5 bases). The CDR3 is 15 amino acids. In germline, CDR1 is SEHNR, CDR2 FQNEAQ (reference sequence). Trimming pared 8 bases from V and 0 bases from J, leaving 13 bases between.

The rearrangement joins TRBV7-9 to TRBJ2-3; D perhaps matches TRBD2 (5 bases). Trimming stripped 5 bases from V and 1 base from J, with 13 bases between. The CDR3 loop spans 15 amino acids. Per the germline V gene, CDR1 is SEHNR and CDR2 is FQNEAQ (reference sequence). The CDR3: CASSPGRGGTDTQYF. The CDR3 DNA is TGTGCCAGCAGCCCGGGCCGGGGAGGCACAGATACGCAGTATTTT.

The CDR3 sequence: CAIRPGLYSYEQYF. CDR3 nucleotide sequence: TGTGCCATCAGACCGGGACTCTACTCCTACGAGCAGTACTTC. The gene calls are TRBV10-3 and TRBJ2-7, with D tentatively TRBD2 (6 bases). V was cut by 6 bases and J by 0 bases, with 12 bases left in between. This CDR3 is 14 amino acids long. The germline V gene has CDR1 ENHRY and CDR2 SYGVKD.

The chain uses TRBV14 and TRBJ1-2; no clear D gene. The CDR3 consists of 14 residues. Per the germline V gene, CDR1 is SGHDN and CDR2 is FVKESK. V shed 1 base and J shed 7 bases, with 13 bases lying between them. The CDR3 here is CASSQAPGYGGYTF. For the CDR3, the DNA is TGTGCCAGCAGCCAAGCCCCGGGGTATGGTGGCTACACCTTC.